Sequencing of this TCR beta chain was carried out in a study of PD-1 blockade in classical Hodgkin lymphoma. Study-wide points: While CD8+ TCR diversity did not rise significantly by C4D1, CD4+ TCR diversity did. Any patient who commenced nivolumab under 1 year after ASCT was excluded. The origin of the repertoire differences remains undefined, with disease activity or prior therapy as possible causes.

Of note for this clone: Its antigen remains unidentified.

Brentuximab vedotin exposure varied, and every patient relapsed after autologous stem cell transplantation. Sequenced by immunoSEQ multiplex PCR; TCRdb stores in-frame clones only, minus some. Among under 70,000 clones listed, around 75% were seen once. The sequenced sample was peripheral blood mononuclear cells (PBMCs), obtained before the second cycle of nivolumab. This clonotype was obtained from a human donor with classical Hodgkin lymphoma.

CDR3 coding DNA: TGTGCCAGCAGTGAGACGACAGGCAATAATCAGCCCCAGCATTTT. It is translated as CASSETTGNNQPQHF. The chain is built from TRBV2 and TRBJ1-5; possible D gene TRBD1, 6 bases. The CDR3 runs to 15 residues. Germline V gene data show CDR1 as SNHLY and CDR2 as FYNNEI. Trimming left V 3 bases short and J 4 bases short, with 13 bases between.